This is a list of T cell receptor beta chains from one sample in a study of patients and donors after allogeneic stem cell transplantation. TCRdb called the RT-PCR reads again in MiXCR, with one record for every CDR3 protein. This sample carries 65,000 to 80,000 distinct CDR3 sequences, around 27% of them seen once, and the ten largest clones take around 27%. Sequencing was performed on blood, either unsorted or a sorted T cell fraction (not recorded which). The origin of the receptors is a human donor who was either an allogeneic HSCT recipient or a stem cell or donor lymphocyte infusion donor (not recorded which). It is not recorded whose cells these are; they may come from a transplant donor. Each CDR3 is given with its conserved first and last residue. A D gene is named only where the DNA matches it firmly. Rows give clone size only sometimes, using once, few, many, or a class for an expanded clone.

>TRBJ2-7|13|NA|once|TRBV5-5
CASSPIAPYEQYF
TGTGCCAGCAGCCCTATCGCCCCCTACGAGCAGTACTTC
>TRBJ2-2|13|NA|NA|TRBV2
CASTQDYTGELFF
TGTGCCAGCACCCAGGACTACACCGGGGAGCTGTTTTTT
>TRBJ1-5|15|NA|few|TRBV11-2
CASSPGHRPNQPQHF
TGTGCCAGCAGCCCTGGTCACAGACCCAATCAGCCCCAGCATTTT
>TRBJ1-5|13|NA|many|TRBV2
CASSGWAYQPQHF
TGTGCCAGCAGTGGTTGGGCTTATCAGCCCCAGCATTTT
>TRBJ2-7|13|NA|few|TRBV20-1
CSADSRSSYEQYF
TGCAGTGCGGACAGTCGAAGTTCCTACGAGCAGTACTTC
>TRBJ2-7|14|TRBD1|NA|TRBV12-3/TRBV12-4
CASRIQGSSYEQYF
TGTGCCAGCAGGATACAGGGGAGCTCCTACGAGCAGTACTTC
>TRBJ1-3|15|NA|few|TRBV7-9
CASSLTLGAGNTIYF
TGTGCCAGCAGCTTAACGCTCGGGGCTGGAAACACCATATATTTT
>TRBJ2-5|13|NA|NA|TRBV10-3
CAISEGAGETQYF
TGTGCCATCAGTGAGGGGGCTGGGGAGACCCAGTACTTC
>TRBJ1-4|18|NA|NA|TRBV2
CASSAPRGPSRHHEKLFF
TGTGCCAGTAGCGCCCCCAGGGGACCTTCCCGACATCATGAAAAACTGTTTTTT
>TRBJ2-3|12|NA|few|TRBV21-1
CASSKAGDTQYF
TGTGCCAGCAGCAAAGCGGGAGATACGCAGTATTTT
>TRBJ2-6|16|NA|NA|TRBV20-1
CSARDKGTDGANVLTF
TGCAGTGCTAGAGATAAGGGGACGGACGGGGCCAACGTCCTGACTTTC
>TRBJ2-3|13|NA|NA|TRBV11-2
CASTLSGPDTQYF
TGTGCCAGCACCCTCAGTGGCCCAGATACGCAGTATTTT
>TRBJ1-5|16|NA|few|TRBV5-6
CASSLEGNGGNQPQHF
TGTGCCAGCAGCTTGGAGGGTAACGGGGGCAATCAGCCCCAGCATTTT
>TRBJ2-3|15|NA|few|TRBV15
CATSRDYPGSDTQYF
TGTGCCACCAGCAGAGATTACCCAGGGTCCGATACGCAGTATTTT
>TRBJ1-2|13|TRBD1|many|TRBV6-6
CASSAGTGGKYTF
TGTGCCAGCAGTGCCGGGACAGGCGGAAAGTACACCTTC